A selection of T cell receptor beta chains follows, all from one sample in a study of OX40 agonist ivuxolimab in advanced cancers. The method was immunoSEQ multiplex PCR; TCRdb's version includes in-frame clones alone and lacks a portion of them. The sample gives 70,000 to 90,000 clones, about 88% of which show up once; 0.3% to 0.4% is in the top ten. Sample: CD4+ or CD8+ T cells sorted from blood, taken in a trial of the OX40 agonist ivuxolimab. The receptor set was obtained from an adult with an advanced solid tumor such as melanoma, head and neck, liver or kidney cancer. The CDR3 runs from the conserved cysteine through the conserved F or W. A D gene is named only where the DNA matches it firmly. Size is omitted from some rows. Given values are once, few, many or a class for expanded clones.

>-|TRBJ1-1|TRBD1|TRBV5-1
CASSSQGATEAFF
TGCGCCAGCAGCTCACAGGGGGCCACTGAAGCTTTCTTT
>-|TRBJ1-6|TRBD1|TRBV11-2
CASSPHLDRVNSPLHF
TGTGCCAGCAGCCCCCATTTGGACAGGGTGAATTCACCCCTCCACTTT
>-|TRBJ1-5|-|TRBV15
CATSSEGGIGQPQHF
TGTGCCACCAGCTCTGAGGGGGGGATCGGTCAGCCCCAGCATTTT
>-|TRBJ2-1|-|TRBV21-1
CASSKASSSEQFF
TGTGCCAGCAGCAAAGCTAGTAGTTCTGAGCAGTTCTTC
>once|TRBJ1-2|-|TRBV7-8
CASSFQYQGAYGYTF
TGTGCCAGCAGCTTTCAGTATCAGGGAGCCTATGGCTACACCTTC
>once|TRBJ2-1|-|TRBV7-2
CASSVGLPVYNEQFF
TGTGCCAGCAGCGTGGGACTTCCCGTCTACAATGAGCAGTTCTTC
>-|TRBJ1-5|-|TRBV27
CASSLWPESNQPQHF
TGTGCCAGCAGTTTATGGCCAGAGAGCAATCAGCCCCAGCATTTT
>-|TRBJ2-5|-|TRBV6-6
CASSLTKPLIQETQYF
TGTGCCAGCAGCCTGACTAAACCGTTGATCCAAGAGACCCAGTACTTC
>-|TRBJ1-2|-|TRBV7-2
CASSLPGTWGNPHGYTF
TGTGCCAGCAGCTTACCCGGGACATGGGGGAATCCCCATGGCTACACCTTC
>few|TRBJ2-5|TRBD1|TRBV5-8
CASSPWDRGETQYF
TGTGCCAGCAGCCCATGGGACAGAGGAGAGACCCAGTACTTC
>-|TRBJ2-7|TRBD1|TRBV10-3
CAISESLTGTAAYEQYF
TGTGCCATCAGTGAGTCCCTGACAGGGACGGCGGCCTACGAGCAGTACTTC
>-|TRBJ2-2|-|TRBV2
CASRGLGNTGELFF
TGTGCCAGCAGGGGACTTGGGAACACCGGGGAGCTGTTTTTT
>-|TRBJ1-2|TRBD1|TRBV6-6
CASSYETGTGYTF
TGTGCCAGCAGTTACGAGACAGGGACTGGCTACACCTTC
>-|TRBJ1-1|-|TRBV2
CASSYTEEAFF
TGTGCCAGCAGTTATACAGAAGAAGCTTTCTTT
>-|TRBJ2-1|TRBD2|TRBV28
CASRPSGTSGEQFF
TGTGCCAGCAGGCCGTCCGGGACTAGCGGCGAGCAGTTCTTC
>-|TRBJ1-5|-|TRBV5-8
CASSLLGFGQPQHF
TGTGCCAGCAGCTTGTTGGGGTTTGGTCAGCCCCAGCATTTT
>-|TRBJ1-1|-|TRBV18
CASSSNRAMNTEAFF
TGTGCCAGCTCATCTAACAGGGCGATGAACACTGAAGCTTTCTTT
>few|TRBJ2-1|-|TRBV27
CASSLQWISYNEQFF
TGTGCCAGCAGTTTACAATGGATTTCCTACAATGAGCAGTTCTTC
>-|TRBJ1-3|-|TRBV19
CASSIGYLLSGNTIYF
TGTGCCAGTAGTATTGGATATCTACTCTCTGGAAACACCATATATTTT
>-|TRBJ2-3|TRBD2|TRBV27
CATGASGAYTDAQYF
TGTGCCACAGGGGCTAGCGGGGCCTACACAGATGCGCAGTATTTT
>-|TRBJ1-2|-|TRBV10-3
CAISESGGAFGYTF
TGTGCCATCAGTGAGTCCGGGGGGGCGTTTGGCTACACCTTC
>-|TRBJ2-1|TRBD2|TRBV5-1
CASSFGGLAGGLWDEQFF
TGCGCCAGCAGCTTTGGCGGACTAGCGGGAGGGCTGTGGGATGAGCAGTTCTTC
>-|TRBJ2-7|TRBD1|TRBV10-1
CASRGDRAYEQYF
TGCGCCAGCAGAGGGGACAGGGCCTACGAGCAGTACTTC
>-|TRBJ2-1|TRBD2|TRBV19
CASSDFGRGGRYEQFF
TGTGCCAGTAGTGATTTCGGGCGGGGGGGTAGGTATGAGCAGTTCTTC
>-|TRBJ2-1|-|TRBV7-8
CASSFASVMVVDEQFF
TGTGCCAGCAGCTTTGCTAGCGTAATGGTTGTCGATGAGCAGTTCTTC
>-|TRBJ2-3|TRBD2|TRBV10-3
CAISESETSGTDTQYF
TGTGCCATCAGTGAGTCGGAGACTAGCGGGACAGATACGCAGTATTTT
>-|TRBJ2-1|TRBD2|TRBV9
CASSPRTSGLWDEQFF
TGTGCCAGCAGCCCCCGGACTAGCGGGCTGTGGGATGAGCAGTTCTTC
>-|TRBJ2-1|-|TRBV27
CASSLRLNYDSGNEQFF
TGTGCCAGCAGTTTAAGGTTGAATTATGATTCAGGGAATGAGCAGTTCTTC
>-|TRBJ2-7|-|TRBV27
CASIPTSYEQYF
TGTGCCAGCATCCCGACCTCCTACGAGCAGTACTTC
>-|TRBJ2-7|-|TRBV28
CASSLAGSSEQYF
TGTGCCAGCAGTTTAGCGGGATCCAGCGAGCAGTACTTC
>-|TRBJ2-7|TRBD1|TRBV5-1
CASSSAQGAIDEQYF
TGCGCCAGCAGCTCGGCCCAGGGGGCTATCGACGAGCAGTACTTC
>once|TRBJ2-2|TRBD1|TRBV5-1
CASSRNRQGASGELFF
TGCGCCAGCAGCCGGAATCGACAGGGGGCGTCCGGGGAGCTGTTTTTT
>-|TRBJ2-1|TRBD1|TRBV11-1
CASSSYGSGTGIYNEQFF
TGTGCCAGCAGCTCCTACGGCTCCGGGACAGGCATCTACAATGAGCAGTTCTTC
>-|TRBJ1-4|-|TRBV2
CATKRDIDEKLFF
TGTGCCACCAAACGGGACATTGATGAAAAACTGTTTTTT
>-|TRBJ2-5|-|TRBV27
CASSHRAQETQYF
TGTGCCAGCAGCCACAGAGCTCAAGAGACCCAGTACTTC
>once|TRBJ2-3|TRBD1|TRBV6-6
CASRDRGTDTQYF
TGTGCCAGTCGGGACAGGGGCACAGATACGCAGTATTTT
>once|TRBJ2-5|-|TRBV27
CASSSLGDQETQYF
TGTGCCAGCAGTTCCCTCGGGGACCAAGAGACCCAGTACTTC
>-|TRBJ2-2|-|TRBV10-1
CASRLDPATGELFF
TGCGCCAGCAGATTGGACCCGGCCACCGGGGAGCTGTTTTTT
>few|TRBJ2-3|-|TRBV10-3
CAIKEVATDTQYF
TGTGCCATCAAGGAGGTAGCCACAGATACGCAGTATTTT
>-|TRBJ2-7|TRBD2|TRBV5-4
CASSSHTSGGYDEQYF
TGTGCCAGCAGCTCGCACACTAGCGGGGGGTACGACGAGCAGTACTTC
>few|TRBJ1-5|-|TRBV18
CASSPGISQPQHF
TGTGCCAGCTCACCAGGGATTTCTCAGCCCCAGCATTTT
>-|TRBJ1-3|TRBD1|TRBV28
CASSRAGGRVGNTIYF
TGTGCCAGCAGCCGCGCAGGGGGACGTGTAGGAAACACCATATATTTT
>-|TRBJ2-7|-|TRBV4-3
CASSQSYREQYEQYF
TGCGCCAGCAGCCAAAGCTACAGGGAGCAGTACGAGCAGTACTTC
>few|TRBJ2-7|TRBD1|TRBV19
CASSTGTGSSYEQYF
TGTGCCAGTAGTACCGGGACAGGGAGCTCCTACGAGCAGTACTTC
>-|TRBJ1-5|-|TRBV19
CASSATGKGQPQHF
TGTGCCAGTAGTGCGACAGGAAAGGGTCAGCCCCAGCATTTT
>-|TRBJ2-1|TRBD1|TRBV10-2
CASRVEGQGSYNEQFF
TGCGCCAGCAGAGTGGAAGGACAGGGGTCCTACAATGAGCAGTTCTTC
>few|TRBJ2-2|-|TRBV5-1
CASSFDTGELFF
TGCGCCAGCAGCTTTGACACCGGGGAGCTGTTTTTT
>-|TRBJ1-5|-|TRBV6-6
CASSPISNQPQHF
TGTGCCAGCAGCCCTATTAGCAATCAGCCCCAGCATTTT
>-|TRBJ2-5|-|TRBV19
CASSIKGIQETQYF
TGTGCCAGTAGTATAAAAGGGATCCAAGAGACCCAGTACTTC
>-|TRBJ1-3|-|TRBV5-6
CASSQGGRSGNTIYF
TGTGCCAGCAGCCAGGGCGGTCGGTCTGGAAACACCATATATTTT
>-|TRBJ2-7|TRBD2|TRBV7-9
CASSLNSGNEQYF
TGTGCCAGCAGCTTAAACAGCGGGAACGAGCAGTACTTC
>-|TRBJ2-3|TRBD2|TRBV7-2
CASSTGTSGGAGYF
TGTGCCAGCAGCACCGGGACTAGCGGGGGGGCCGGGTATTTT